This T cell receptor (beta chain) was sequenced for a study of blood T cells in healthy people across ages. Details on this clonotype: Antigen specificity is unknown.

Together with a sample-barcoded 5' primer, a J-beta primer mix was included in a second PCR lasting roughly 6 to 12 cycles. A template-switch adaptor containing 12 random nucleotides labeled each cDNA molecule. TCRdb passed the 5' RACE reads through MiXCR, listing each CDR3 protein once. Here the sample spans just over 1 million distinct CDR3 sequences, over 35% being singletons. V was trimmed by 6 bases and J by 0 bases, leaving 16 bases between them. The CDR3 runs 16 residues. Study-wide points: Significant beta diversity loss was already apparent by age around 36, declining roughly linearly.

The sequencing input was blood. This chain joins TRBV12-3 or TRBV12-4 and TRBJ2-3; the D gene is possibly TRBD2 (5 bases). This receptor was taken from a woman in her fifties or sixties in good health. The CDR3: CASRPHARGSTDTQYF. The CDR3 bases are TGTGCCAGCAGGCCGCATGCGAGAGGGAGCACAGATACGCAGTATTTT.